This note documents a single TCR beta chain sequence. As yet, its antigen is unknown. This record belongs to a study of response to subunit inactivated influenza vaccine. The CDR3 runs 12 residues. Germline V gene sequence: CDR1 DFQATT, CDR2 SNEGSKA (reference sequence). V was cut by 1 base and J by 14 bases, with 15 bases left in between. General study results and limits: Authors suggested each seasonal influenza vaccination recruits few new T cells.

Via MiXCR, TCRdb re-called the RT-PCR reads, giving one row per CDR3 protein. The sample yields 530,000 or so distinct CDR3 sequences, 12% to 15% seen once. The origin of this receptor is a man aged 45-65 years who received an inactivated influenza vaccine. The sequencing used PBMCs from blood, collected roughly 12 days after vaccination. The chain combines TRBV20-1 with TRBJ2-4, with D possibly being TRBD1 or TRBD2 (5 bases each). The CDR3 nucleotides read TGCAGTGCTAGAGGCCGGGACCTTCTGAAGTACTTC. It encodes CSARGRDLLKYF.